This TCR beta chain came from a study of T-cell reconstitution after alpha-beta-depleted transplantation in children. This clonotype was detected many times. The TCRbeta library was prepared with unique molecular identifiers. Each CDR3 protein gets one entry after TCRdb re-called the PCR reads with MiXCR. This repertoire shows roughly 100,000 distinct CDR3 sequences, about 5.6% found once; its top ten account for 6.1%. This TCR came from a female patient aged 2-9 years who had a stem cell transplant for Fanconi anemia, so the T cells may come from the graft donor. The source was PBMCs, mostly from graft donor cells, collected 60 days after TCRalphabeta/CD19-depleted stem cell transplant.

The CDR3 sequence is CASSPRGHEQYF. In nucleotides, the CDR3 is TGTGCCAGCAGCCCCAGGGGACACGAGCAGTACTTC. The chain employs TRBV12-3 or TRBV12-4 and TRBJ2-7, with a possible D match to TRBD1 (6 bases). The CDR3 length is 12 residues. V lost 6 bases and J 5 bases, leaving 11 bases between the germline ends.